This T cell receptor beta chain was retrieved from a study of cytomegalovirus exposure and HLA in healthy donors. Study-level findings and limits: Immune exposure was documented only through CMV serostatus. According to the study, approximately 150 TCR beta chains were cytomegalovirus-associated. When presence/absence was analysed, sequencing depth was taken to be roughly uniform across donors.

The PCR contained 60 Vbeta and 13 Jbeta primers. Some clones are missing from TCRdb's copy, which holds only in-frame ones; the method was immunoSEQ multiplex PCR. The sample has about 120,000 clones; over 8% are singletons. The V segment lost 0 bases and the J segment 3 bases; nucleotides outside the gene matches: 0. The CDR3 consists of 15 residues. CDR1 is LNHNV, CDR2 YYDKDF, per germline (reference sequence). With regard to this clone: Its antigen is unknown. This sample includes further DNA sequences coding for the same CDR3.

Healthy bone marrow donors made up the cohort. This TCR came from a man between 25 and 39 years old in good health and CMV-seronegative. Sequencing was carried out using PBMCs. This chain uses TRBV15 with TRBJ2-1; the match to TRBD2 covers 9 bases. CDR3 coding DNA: TGTGCCACCAGCAGAGAACTAGCGGGCTACAATGAGCAGTTCTTC. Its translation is CATSRELAGYNEQFF.